Following are 27 T cell receptor beta chains from one sample sequenced in a study of blood T cell repertoires in COVID-19. Produced via immunoSEQ multiplex PCR; TCRdb's table is partial and in-frame only. The table records roughly 310,000 clones, over 75% of them present only once. Sequenced sample: peripheral blood. The receptors derive from a woman aged 50 to 60 with active or convalescent COVID-19.

The chain uses TRBV5-4 and TRBJ1-6; unclear D gene. This CDR3 contains 15 residues. Germline CDR1 and CDR2: SGHNT and YYREEE (reference sequence). Trimming stripped 2 bases from V and 0 bases from J, with 6 bases between. The CDR3: CASSLQSSYNSPLHF. In nucleotides, the CDR3 is TGTGCCAGCAGCTTACAGAGCTCCTATAATTCACCCCTCCACTTT.

A single count supports this clone. The rearrangement uses TRBV10-3 and TRBJ2-3; 11 bases agree with TRBD2. V gave up 11 bases and J gave up 4 bases; unmatched junction bases: 5. The V gene's germline CDR1 is ENHRY and CDR2 SYGVKD. The CDR3 runs 13 residues. The CDR3 reads CAVGLAVSDTQYF. CDR3 nucleotide sequence: TGTGCCGTGGGACTAGCGGTCTCAGATACGCAGTATTTT.

V gene TRBV11-2 combines with J gene TRBJ2-1; 9 bases fit TRBD2. The CDR3 totals 20 residues. The ends lost 0 bases at V and 4 bases at J; junction bases unmatched: 16. Germline CDR1 is SGHAT and CDR2 is FQNNGV. The CDR3 sequence is CASSLEPLAGLSHSYNEQFF. The CDR3 region has the DNA TGTGCCAGCAGCTTAGAACCCCTAGCGGGACTGAGCCATAGTTACAATGAGCAGTTCTTC.

This clone was found once. CDR3 sequence: CASSQGQDSGSDASYEQYF. CDR3 nucleotide sequence: TGTGCCAGCAGCCAAGGGCAGGATAGCGGGAGCGACGCATCCTACGAGCAGTACTTC. The chain uses TRBV3-1 (or the pseudogene TRBV3-2) and TRBJ2-7; 9 nucleotides align to TRBD2. The length of the CDR3 is 19 residues. CDR1 is LGHDT, CDR2 YNNKEL, per germline (reference sequence). V dropped 1 base and J dropped 1; count of bases not matched to a gene: 14.

Comments on this clone: Other nucleotide sequences in the sample specify the same CDR3. The rearrangement links TRBV9 to TRBJ2-1, with TRBD1 as a possible D gene (6 bases). Germline V gene sequence: CDR1 SGDLS, CDR2 YYNGEE. This CDR3 contains 15 residues. Trimming took 0 bases from V and 0 from J, leaving 7 bases between them. CDR3: CASSVAGDSYNEQFF. Here the CDR3 DNA reads TGTGCCAGCAGCGTAGCAGGGGACTCCTACAATGAGCAGTTCTTC.

This clone turned up a few times. The genes are TRBV5-1 and TRBJ2-7; 8 bases match TRBD1. After removal of 3 bases from V and 1 base from J, the junction contained 6 bases not matched to a gene. The CDR3 spans 15 residues. Germline V gene sequence: CDR1 SGHRS, CDR2 YFSETQ. This chain's CDR3 is CASSSWTGISYEQYF. The DNA for the CDR3 is TGCGCCAGCAGCTCCTGGACAGGGATTTCCTACGAGCAGTACTTC.

The rearrangement links TRBV24-1 to TRBJ2-7; 8 nucleotides line up with TRBD1. Germline-derived CDR1 and CDR2 are KGHDR and SFDVKD. Unmatched junction bases numbered 6, after V lost 4 bases and J lost 2 bases. The CDR3 covers 15 residues. The CDR3 nucleotides are TGTGCCACCAGTGACGCGAGGACAGGGACCTACGAGCAGTACTTC. As protein: CATSDARTGTYEQYF.

V is TRBV7-2 and J is TRBJ1-5, with 8 bases matching TRBD1. Germline V gene lookup returns CDR1 SGHTA and CDR2 FQGNSA. With V trimmed by 5 bases and J by 0 bases, 6 bases remained unmatched. The CDR3 is 16 amino acids. CDR3 loop: CASSRSGTGSNQPQHF. CDR3 nucleotides: TGTGCCAGCAGCCGTTCCGGGACAGGTAGCAATCAGCCCCAGCATTTT.

The chain couples TRBV18 to TRBJ1-4, with 8 nucleotides matching TRBD1. The V and J ends lost 3 bases and 7 bases, in that order; junction bases with no gene match: 7. Germline V gene sequence: CDR1 KGHSH, CDR2 LQKENI. This CDR3 region has 15 residues. CDR3 amino acids: CASSPGTGPLEKLFF. The CDR3 DNA follows: TGTGCCAGCTCACCTGGGACAGGACCACTTGAAAAACTGTTTTTT.

The chain uses TRBV5-1 and TRBJ2-7; D may be TRBD1 (5 bases). The germline V gene has CDR1 SGHRS and CDR2 YFSETQ. The germline V and J ends were trimmed by 4 bases and 3 bases, with 14 bases remaining between them. The CDR3 is 14 residues long. The CDR3 protein is CASSPGAAHYEQYF. The CDR3 DNA sequence: TGCGCCAGCAGCCCTGGGGCAGCCCACTACGAGCAGTACTTC.

The J gene is TRBJ2-5, the V gene TRBV30; TRBD2 matches 15 bases. V shed 4 bases, J shed 4 bases, and the junction held 4 bases outside the gene matches. CDR1 GTSNPN and CDR2 SVGIG come from the germline V gene (reference sequence). This CDR3 has 15 residues. The CDR3 region has the DNA TGTGCCTGGAACCCGGGACTAGCGGGGGGAGAGACCCAGTACTTC. It encodes CAWNPGLAGGETQYF.

This rearrangement joins TRBV9 to TRBJ2-1; D is possibly TRBD1 (6 bases). Germline V gene data show CDR1 as SGDLS and CDR2 as YYNGEE. The CDR3 sequence is 13 residues long. V was shortened by 4 bases and J by 7 bases, with 12 bases between the two germline ends. CDR3 residues: CASSPGTLNEQFF. The CDR3 DNA reads as TGTGCCAGCAGCCCGGGGACATTGAATGAGCAGTTCTTC.

This clone was observed once. The chain couples TRBV29-1 to TRBJ2-1; weak D call: TRBD1 (6 bases). Germline loops: CDR1 SQVTM, CDR2 ANQGSEA. CDR3 length: 15 amino acids. The ends were cut back, 3 bases at V and 0 bases at J, with 12 bases in the middle. The CDR3 spells CSVDSDRYSYNEQFF. The CDR3 DNA is TGCAGCGTTGATTCCGACAGGTACTCCTACAATGAGCAGTTCTTC.

The chain is built from TRBV7-8 and TRBJ2-2; 10 positions agree with TRBD1. Germline values: CDR1 SGHVS, CDR2 FQNEAQ. With V trimmed by 0 bases and J by 7 bases, 11 bases remained unmatched. The CDR3 is 18 residues long. The CDR3 DNA reads as TGTGCCAGCAGCTTAGCGGTTCGACAGGGGGCGCGGGGCGGGGAGCTGTTTTTT. Its protein product is CASSLAVRQGARGGELFF.

This chain connects TRBV5-5 to TRBJ2-5; D is possibly TRBD1 (6 bases). Germline-derived CDR1 and CDR2 are SGHKS and YYEKEE (reference sequence). V was cut by 4 bases and J by 2 bases, with 21 bases left in between. The CDR3 loop spans 17 amino acids. This CDR3 reads CASSTTSQGLWQETQYF. The CDR3 bases are TGTGCCAGCAGCACAACCTCACAGGGTTTGTGGCAAGAGACCCAGTACTTC. Supplemented by reference TRBV5-5 and TRBJ2-5, the full variable domain reads DAGVTQSPTHLIKTRGQQVTLRCSPISGHKSVSWYQQVLGQGPQFIFQYYEKEERGRGNFPDRFSARQFPNYSSELNVNALLLGDSALYLCASSTTSQGLWQETQYFGPGTRLLVL.

The rearrangement joins TRBV4-1 to TRBJ1-1; possibly TRBD1 for D (6 bases). From germline, CDR1 is MGHRA and CDR2 YSYEKL. V lost 1 base and J lost 6, with 12 bases in between. The CDR3 spans 14 residues. The CDR3 sequence is CASSQVRTVPEAFF. The CDR3 coding sequence is TGCGCCAGCAGCCAAGTCCGGACAGTGCCTGAAGCTTTCTTT.

The chain carries TRBV5-4 and TRBJ1-2; D may be TRBD1 (6 bases). This CDR3 spans 13 amino acids. The V and J ends lost 4 bases and 4 bases respectively, with 11 bases between them. The V gene's germline CDR1 is SGHNT and CDR2 YYREEE (reference sequence). For the CDR3, the DNA is TGTGCCAGCAGCCCACAGGGAGTCTATGGCTACACCTTC. Translated: CASSPQGVYGYTF.

The chain is built from TRBV18 and TRBJ2-2; 10 bases map to TRBD1. Germline CDR1 and CDR2: KGHSH and LQKENI. V shed 5 bases, J shed 6 bases, and the junction held 12 bases outside the gene matches. There are 17 residues in the CDR3. As DNA, the CDR3 is TGTGCCAGCTCATCGCGCTTTACCGGGACAGGGGCCGGGGAGCTGTTTTTT. It translates to CASSSRFTGTGAGELFF.

This rearrangement joins TRBV30 to TRBJ1-4; TRBD1 agrees at 9 bases. V shed 1 base, J shed 5 bases, and the junction held 8 bases outside the gene matches. The CDR3 is 16 residues long. The germline V gene has CDR1 GTSNPN and CDR2 SVGIG (reference sequence). The CDR3 coding sequence is TGTGCCTGGAGTGATTGGTGGGGACAGGGAAATGAAAAACTGTTTTTT. Its protein product is CAWSDWWGQGNEKLFF. Supplemented by reference TRBV30 and TRBJ1-4, the full variable domain reads SQTIHQWPATLVQPVGSPLSLECTVEGTSNPNLYWYRQAAGRGLQLLFYSVGIGQISSEVPQNLSASRPQDRQFILSSKKLLLSDSGFYLCAWSDWWGQGNEKLFFGSGTQLSVL.

The sample holds one count of this clone. This chain links TRBV27 with TRBJ2-1; TRBD2 matches at 11 bases. This CDR3 spans 15 amino acids. The J segment lost 7 bases and the V segment lost 3 bases, leaving 5 bases of the junction unmatched. Per germline, CDR1 MNHEY and CDR2 SMNVEV (reference sequence). CDR3 DNA sequence: TGTGCCAGCAGTTTTTTACTAGCGGGAGAAAATGAGCAGTTCTTC. It encodes CASSFLLAGENEQFF.

The chain is built from TRBV9 and TRBJ1-1; D not certain. The CDR3 runs 14 residues. Trimming pared 4 bases from V and 4 bases from J, leaving 14 bases between. The germline V gene encodes CDR1 SGDLS and CDR2 YYNGEE. The CDR3 protein is CASSPGLDGTEAFF. For the CDR3, the DNA is TGTGCCAGCAGCCCCGGGTTGGATGGCACTGAAGCTTTCTTT.

J is TRBJ1-1 and V is TRBV7-2; TRBD1 aligns across 9 bases. J was trimmed by 5 bases and V by 8 bases; bases with no gene match: 9. CDR3 length equals 14 residues. Germline V lookup: CDR1 SGHTA, CDR2 FQGNSA. The chain's CDR3 is CASDRDRVRTEAFF. CDR3 in DNA: TGTGCCAGCGACCGGGACAGGGTAAGGACTGAAGCTTTCTTT.

In DNA, the CDR3 is TGTGCCTGGAGCCAGGGGGCTCGGGAGACCCAGTACTTC. Translation gives CAWSQGARETQYF. This rearrangement joins TRBV30 to TRBJ2-5; 8 bases are shared with TRBD1. V trimming: 3 bases; J trimming: 5 bases; junction bases outside the gene matches: 5. The CDR3 consists of 13 residues. Germline V gene lookup returns CDR1 GTSNPN and CDR2 SVGIG (reference sequence).

The V call is TRBV12-5, the J call TRBJ1-2; D is unclear. Germline V gene sequence: CDR1 LGHNT, CDR2 FRNRAP. The CDR3 is 12 residues long. The V and J ends lost 1 base and 7 bases respectively, with 7 bases between them. The CDR3 reads CASGLDLSGYTF. The CDR3 coding sequence is TGTGCTAGTGGTTTGGACCTAAGTGGCTACACCTTC.

This sequence joins TRBV21-1 and TRBJ2-7; TRBD2, as called in the table, went unchecked against the DNA. TRBV21-1 is marked as a pseudogene. The CDR3 contains 17 residues. The CDR3 reads CASSKSSSGSPTYEQYF. The CDR3 DNA is TGTGCCAGCAGCAAATCTTCGAGCGGGAGTCCCACCTACGAGCAGTACTTC.

The chain combines TRBV5-4 with TRBJ1-1; TRBD1 might be the D (6 bases). Germline CDR1 and CDR2: SGHNT and YYREEE (reference sequence). V was pared by 0 bases and J by 3 bases, with 12 bases between. The CDR3 extends over 15 amino acids. The CDR3 DNA follows: TGTGCCAGCAGCTTGGTGCCGGGGGGCCACACTGAAGCTTTCTTT. It codes for CASSLVPGGHTEAFF.

This clone appeared once. The chain uses TRBV28 and TRBJ2-1; TRBD2 is a possible D gene (6 bases). CDR3 size: 14 residues. The V end was cut by 5 bases, the J end by 3 bases, with 11 bases between. Germline lookup yields CDR1 MDHEN and CDR2 SYDVKM. The CDR3 DNA reads as TGTGCCAGCAGTCGATACGGGGGCTACAATGAGCAGTTCTTC. This encodes CASSRYGGYNEQFF.